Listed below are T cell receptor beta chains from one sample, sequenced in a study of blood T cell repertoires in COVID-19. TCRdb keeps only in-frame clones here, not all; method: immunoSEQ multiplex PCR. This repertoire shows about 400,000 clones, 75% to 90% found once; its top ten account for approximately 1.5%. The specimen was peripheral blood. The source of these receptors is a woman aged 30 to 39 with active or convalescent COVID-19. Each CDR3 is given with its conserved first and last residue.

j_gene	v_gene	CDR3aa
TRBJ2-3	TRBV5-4	CASSGTGGTDTQYF
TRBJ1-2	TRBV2	CASSLQGSYGYTF
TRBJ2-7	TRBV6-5	CASSRTLHPAYEQYF
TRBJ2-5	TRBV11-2	CASSPAGETQYF
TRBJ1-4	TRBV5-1	CASSSLPGQGNEKLFF
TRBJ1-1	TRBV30	CACIPLGGSTEAFF
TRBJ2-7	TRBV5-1	CASSLGDSKIYEQYF
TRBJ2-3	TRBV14	CASSRDSQGDTQYF
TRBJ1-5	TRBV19	CASMIGTGVNQPQHF
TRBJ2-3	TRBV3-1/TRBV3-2	CASSQERGRDTQYF
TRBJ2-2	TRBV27	CASSPGLAGVTGELFF
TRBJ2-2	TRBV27	CASSTSGGNTGELFF
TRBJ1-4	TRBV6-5	CASRYNRGGSEKLFF
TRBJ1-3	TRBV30	CAWSVQEGNTIYF